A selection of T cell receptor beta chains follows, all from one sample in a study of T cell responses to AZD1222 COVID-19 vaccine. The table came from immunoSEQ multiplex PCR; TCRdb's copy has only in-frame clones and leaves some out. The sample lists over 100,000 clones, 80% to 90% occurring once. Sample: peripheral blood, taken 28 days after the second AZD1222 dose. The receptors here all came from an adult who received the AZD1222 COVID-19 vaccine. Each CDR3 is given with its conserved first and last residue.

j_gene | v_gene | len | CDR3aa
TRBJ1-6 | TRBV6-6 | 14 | CASSYFGYNSPLHF
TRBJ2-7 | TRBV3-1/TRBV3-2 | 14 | CASSQAGGPYEQYF
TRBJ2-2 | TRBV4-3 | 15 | CASSQPGMSPGELFF
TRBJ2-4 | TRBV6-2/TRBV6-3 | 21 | CASSYSRLAGADPLAKNIQYF
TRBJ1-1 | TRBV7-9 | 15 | CASSPRDSRGTEAFF
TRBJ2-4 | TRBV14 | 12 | CASSQQGNIQYF
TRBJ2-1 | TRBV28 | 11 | CASSLQREQFF
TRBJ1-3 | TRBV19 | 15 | CASSLHVIPGNTIYF
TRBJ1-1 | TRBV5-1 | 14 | CASSLGTGGTEAFF
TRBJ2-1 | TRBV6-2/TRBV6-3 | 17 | CASSYPVGTGIDNEQFF
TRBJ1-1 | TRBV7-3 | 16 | CASSLTERGVLTEAFF
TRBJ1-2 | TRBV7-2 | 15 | CASSAYNGINYGYTF
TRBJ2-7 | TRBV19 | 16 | CASSIELRYNPYEQYF
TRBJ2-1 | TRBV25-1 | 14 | CASSDPLGPNEQFF
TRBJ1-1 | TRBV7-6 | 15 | CASSWVNRADTEAFF
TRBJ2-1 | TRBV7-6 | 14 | CASRGREFYNEQFF
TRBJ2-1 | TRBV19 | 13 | CATSGTTYNEQFF
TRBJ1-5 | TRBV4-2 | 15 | CASSQGGEGRQPQHF
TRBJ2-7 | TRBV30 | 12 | CAWKGQTYEQYF
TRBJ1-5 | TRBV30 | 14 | CAWSVEYSNQPQHF
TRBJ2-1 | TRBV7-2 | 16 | CASSLPGTSGRNEQFF
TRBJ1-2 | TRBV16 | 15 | CASSQWGQSGGGYTF
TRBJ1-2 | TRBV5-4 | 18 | CASSPGGTGGFVDYGYTF
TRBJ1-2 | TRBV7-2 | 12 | CASSLAWGGYTF
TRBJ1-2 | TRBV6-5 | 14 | CASGDRDGYYGYTF
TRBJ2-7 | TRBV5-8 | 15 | CASSDGTGSFYEQYF
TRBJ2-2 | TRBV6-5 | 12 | CASSIFTGELFF
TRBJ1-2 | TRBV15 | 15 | CATSRGREAHYGYTF
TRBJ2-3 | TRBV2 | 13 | CASSLTGTDTQYF
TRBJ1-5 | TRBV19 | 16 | CASTDGWRISNQPQHF
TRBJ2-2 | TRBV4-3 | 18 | CASSQDVAGGPRTGELFF